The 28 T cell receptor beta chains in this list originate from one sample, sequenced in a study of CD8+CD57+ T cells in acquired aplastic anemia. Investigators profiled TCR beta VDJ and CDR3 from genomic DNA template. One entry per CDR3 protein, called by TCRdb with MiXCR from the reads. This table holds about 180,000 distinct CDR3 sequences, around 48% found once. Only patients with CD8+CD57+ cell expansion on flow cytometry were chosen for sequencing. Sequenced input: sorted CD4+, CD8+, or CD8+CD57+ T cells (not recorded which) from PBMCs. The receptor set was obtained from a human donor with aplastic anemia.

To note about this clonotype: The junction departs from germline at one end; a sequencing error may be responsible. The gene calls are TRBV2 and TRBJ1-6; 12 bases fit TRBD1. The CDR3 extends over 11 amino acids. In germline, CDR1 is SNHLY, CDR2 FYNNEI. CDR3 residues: CAGSEGQGARF. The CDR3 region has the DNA TGTGCCGGCAGTGAGGGACAGGGGGCGCGCTTT.

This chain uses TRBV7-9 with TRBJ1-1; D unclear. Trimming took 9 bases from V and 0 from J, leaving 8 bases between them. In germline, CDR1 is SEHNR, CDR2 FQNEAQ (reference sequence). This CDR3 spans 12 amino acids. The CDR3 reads CASTQVNTEAFF. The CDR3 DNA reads TGTGCCAGTACTCAGGTGAACACTGAAGCTTTCTTT.

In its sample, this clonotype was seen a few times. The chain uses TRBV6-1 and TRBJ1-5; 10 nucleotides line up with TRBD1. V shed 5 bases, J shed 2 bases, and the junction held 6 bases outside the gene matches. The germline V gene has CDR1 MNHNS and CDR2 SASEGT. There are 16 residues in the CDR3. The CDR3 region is CASSRQGAGGNQPQHF. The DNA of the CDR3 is TGTGCCAGCAGTCGACAGGGGGCGGGGGGCAATCAGCCCCAGCATTTT.

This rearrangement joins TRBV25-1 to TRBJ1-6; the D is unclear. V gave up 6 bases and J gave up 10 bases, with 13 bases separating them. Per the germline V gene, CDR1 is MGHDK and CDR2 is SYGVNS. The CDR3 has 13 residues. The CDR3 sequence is CASRVEDSSPLHF. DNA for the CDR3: TGTGCCAGCAGGGTTGAGGATAGCTCACCCCTCCACTTT.

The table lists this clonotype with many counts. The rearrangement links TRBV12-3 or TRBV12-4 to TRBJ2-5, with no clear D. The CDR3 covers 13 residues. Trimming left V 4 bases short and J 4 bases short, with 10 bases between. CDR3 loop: CASSSPTRETQYF. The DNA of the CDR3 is TGTGCCAGCAGTTCACCCACCCGAGAGACCCAGTACTTC.

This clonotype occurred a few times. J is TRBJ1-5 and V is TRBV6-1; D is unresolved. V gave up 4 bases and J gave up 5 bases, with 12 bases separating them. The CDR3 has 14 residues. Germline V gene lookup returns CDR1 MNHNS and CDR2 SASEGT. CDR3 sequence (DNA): TGTGCCAGCAGTGCCCCAGGATCCGATCAGCCCCAGCATTTT. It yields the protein CASSAPGSDQPQHF.

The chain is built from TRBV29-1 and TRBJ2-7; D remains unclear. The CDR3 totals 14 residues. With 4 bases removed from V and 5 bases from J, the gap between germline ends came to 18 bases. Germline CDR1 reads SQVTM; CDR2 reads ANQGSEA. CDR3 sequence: CSVVLPGPLDEQYF. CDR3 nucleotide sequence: TGCAGCGTTGTGTTACCGGGCCCACTGGACGAGCAGTACTTC.

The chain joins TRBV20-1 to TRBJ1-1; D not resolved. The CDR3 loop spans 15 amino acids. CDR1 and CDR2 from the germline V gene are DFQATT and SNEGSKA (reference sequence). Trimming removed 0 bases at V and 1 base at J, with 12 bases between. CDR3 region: CSAREGRRENTEAFF. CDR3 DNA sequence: TGCAGTGCTAGAGAGGGTAGAAGGGAGAACACTGAAGCTTTCTTT.

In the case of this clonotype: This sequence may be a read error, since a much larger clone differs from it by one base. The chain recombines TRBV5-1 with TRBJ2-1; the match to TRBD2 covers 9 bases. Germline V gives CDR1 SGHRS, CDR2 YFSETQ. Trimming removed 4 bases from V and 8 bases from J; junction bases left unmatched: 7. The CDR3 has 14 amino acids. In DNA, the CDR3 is TGCGCCAGCAGCCCTAGCGGGACTCTCGATGAGCAGTTCTTC. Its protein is CASSPSGTLDEQFF.

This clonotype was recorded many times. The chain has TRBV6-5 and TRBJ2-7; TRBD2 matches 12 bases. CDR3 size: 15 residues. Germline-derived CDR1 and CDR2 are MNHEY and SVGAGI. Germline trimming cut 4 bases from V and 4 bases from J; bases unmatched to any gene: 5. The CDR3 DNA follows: TGTGCCAGCAGTTTCAGGACTAGCGGGGCTTACGAGCAGTACTTC. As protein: CASSFRTSGAYEQYF.

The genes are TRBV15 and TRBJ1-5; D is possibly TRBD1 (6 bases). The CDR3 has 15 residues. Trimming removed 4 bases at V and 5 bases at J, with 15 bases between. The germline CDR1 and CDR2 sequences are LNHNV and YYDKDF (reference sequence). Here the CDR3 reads CATSKIQGFHQPQHF. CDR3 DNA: TGTGCCACCAGCAAAATTCAGGGGTTCCATCAGCCCCAGCATTTT.

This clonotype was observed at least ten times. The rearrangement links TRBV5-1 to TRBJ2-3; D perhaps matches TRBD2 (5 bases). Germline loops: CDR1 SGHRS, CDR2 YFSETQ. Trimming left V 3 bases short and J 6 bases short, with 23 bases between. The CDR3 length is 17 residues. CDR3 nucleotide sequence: TGCGCCAGCAGCTCCCCCGCGGGCGGCTCGGTGACGGATACGCAGTATTTT. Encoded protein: CASSSPAGGSVTDTQYF.

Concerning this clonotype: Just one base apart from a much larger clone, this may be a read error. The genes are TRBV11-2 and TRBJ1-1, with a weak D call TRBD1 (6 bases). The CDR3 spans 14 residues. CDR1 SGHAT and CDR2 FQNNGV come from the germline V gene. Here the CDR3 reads CASRSGTWNTEASF. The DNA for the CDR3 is TGTGCCAGCAGGTCCGGGACATGGAACACTGAAGCTTCCTTT.

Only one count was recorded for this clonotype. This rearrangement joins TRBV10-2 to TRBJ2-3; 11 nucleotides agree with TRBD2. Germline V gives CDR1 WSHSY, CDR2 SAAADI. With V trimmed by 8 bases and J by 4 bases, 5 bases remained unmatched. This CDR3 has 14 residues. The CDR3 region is CASSASGRSDTQYF. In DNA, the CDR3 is TGCGCCAGCTCGGCTAGCGGGAGGTCAGATACGCAGTATTTT.

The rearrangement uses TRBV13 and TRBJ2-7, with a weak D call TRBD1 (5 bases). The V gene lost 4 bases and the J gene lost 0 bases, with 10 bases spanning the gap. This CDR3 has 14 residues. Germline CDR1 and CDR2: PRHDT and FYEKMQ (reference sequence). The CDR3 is CASSSGCCSYEQYF. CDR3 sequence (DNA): TGTGCCAGCAGCTCAGGGTGTTGCTCCTACGAGCAGTACTTC.

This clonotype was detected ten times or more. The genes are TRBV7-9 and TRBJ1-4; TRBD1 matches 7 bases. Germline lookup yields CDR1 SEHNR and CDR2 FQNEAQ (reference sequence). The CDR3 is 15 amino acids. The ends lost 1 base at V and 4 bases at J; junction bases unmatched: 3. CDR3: CASSLGTGDNEKLFF. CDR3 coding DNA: TGTGCCAGCAGCTTAGGGACAGGAGATAATGAAAAACTGTTTTTT.

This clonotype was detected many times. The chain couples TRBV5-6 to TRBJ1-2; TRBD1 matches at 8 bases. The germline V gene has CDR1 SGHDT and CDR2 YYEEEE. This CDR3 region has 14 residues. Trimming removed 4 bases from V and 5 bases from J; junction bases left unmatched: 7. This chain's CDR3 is CASSHPDREYGYTF. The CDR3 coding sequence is TGTGCCAGCAGCCACCCGGACAGGGAATATGGCTACACCTTC.

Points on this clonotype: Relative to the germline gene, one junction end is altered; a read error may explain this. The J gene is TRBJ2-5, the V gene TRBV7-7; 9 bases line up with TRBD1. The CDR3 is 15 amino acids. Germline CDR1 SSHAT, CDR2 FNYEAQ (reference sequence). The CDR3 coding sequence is TGTGCTAGCAGCTCCGTACAGGGGGCTCAAGAGACCCAGTACTTC. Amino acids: CASSSVQGAQETQYF.

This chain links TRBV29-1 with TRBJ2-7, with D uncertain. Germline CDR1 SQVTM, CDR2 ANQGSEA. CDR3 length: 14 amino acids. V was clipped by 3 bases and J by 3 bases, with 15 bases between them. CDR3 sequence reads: CSVDFRPGSYEQYF. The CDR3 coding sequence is TGCAGCGTTGATTTTCGGCCAGGAAGCTACGAGCAGTACTTC.

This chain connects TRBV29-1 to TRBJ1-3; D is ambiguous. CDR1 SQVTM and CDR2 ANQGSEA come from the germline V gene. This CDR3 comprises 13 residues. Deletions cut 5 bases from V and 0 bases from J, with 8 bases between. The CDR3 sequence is CSVRRYSGNTIYF. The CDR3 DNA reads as TGCAGCGTTCGGCGGTACTCTGGAAACACCATATATTTT.

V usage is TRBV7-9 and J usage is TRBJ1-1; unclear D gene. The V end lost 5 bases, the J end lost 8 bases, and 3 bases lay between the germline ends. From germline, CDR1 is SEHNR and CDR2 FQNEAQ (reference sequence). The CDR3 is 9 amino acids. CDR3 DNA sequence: TGTGCCAGCAGCCCAGAAGCTTTCTTT. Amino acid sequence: CASSPEAFF.

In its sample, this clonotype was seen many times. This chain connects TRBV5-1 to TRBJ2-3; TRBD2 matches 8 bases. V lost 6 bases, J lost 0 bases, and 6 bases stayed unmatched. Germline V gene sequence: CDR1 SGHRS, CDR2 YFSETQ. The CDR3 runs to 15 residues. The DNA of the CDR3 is TGCGCCAGCAAGGAGTCGGGGGGGAGCACAGATACGCAGTATTTT. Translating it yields CASKESGGSTDTQYF.

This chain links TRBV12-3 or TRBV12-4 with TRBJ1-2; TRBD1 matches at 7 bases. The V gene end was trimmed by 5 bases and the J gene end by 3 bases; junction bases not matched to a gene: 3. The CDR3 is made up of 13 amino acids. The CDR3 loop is CASSGTDYYGYTF. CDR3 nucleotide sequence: TGTGCCAGCAGTGGGACAGACTACTATGGCTACACCTTC.

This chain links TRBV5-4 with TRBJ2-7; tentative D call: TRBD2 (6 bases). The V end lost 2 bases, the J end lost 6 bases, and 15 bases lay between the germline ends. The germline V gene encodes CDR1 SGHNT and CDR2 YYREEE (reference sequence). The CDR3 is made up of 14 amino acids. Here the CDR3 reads CASSFYGTLSEQYF. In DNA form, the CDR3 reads TGTGCCAGCAGCTTTTATGGGACTTTATCCGAGCAGTACTTC. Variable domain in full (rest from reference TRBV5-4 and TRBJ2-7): ETGVTQSPTHLIKTRGQQVTLRCSSQSGHNTVSWYQQALGQGPQFIFQYYREEENGRGNFPPRFSGLQFPNYSSELNVNALELDDSALYLCASSFYGTLSEQYFGPGTRLTVT.

DNA for the CDR3: TGCAGCGTTGCGCCGGACTCATACAATGAGCAGTTCTTC. This sequence encodes CSVAPDSYNEQFF. The rearrangement links TRBV29-1 to TRBJ2-1; perhaps TRBD2 as D (5 bases). V lost 4 bases, J lost 4 bases, and 11 bases lay in between. Germline-derived CDR1 and CDR2 are SQVTM and ANQGSEA. The CDR3 covers 13 residues.

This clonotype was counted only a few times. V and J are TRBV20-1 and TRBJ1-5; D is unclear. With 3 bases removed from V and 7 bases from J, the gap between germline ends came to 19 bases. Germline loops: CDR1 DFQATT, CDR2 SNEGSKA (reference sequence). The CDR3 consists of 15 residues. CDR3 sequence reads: CSASEVRLLKQPQHF. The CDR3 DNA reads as TGCAGTGCTAGTGAAGTAAGGCTGCTCAAGCAGCCCCAGCATTTT.

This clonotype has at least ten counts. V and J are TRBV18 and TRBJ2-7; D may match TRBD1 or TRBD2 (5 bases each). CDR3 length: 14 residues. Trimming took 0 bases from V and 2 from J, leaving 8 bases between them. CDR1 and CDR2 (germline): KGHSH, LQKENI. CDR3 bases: TGTGCCAGCTCACCACCCACGGGGCCCTACGAGCAGTACTTC. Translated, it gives CASSPPTGPYEQYF.

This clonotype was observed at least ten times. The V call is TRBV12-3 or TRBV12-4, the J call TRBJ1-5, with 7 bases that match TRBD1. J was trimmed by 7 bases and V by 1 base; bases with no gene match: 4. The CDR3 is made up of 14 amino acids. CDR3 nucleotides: TGTGCCAGCAGTTTAGTAGGGGGCAGGCAGCCCCAGCATTTT. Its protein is CASSLVGGRQPQHF.